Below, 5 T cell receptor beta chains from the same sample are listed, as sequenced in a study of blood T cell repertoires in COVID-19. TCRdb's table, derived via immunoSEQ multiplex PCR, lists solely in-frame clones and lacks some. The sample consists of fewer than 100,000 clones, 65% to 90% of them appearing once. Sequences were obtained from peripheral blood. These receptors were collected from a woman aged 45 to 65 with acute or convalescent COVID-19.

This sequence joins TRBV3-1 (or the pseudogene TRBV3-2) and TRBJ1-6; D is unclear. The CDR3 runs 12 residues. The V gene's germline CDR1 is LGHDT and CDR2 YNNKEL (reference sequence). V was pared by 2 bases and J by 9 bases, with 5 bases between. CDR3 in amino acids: CASSQLPSPLHF. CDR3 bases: TGTGCCAGCAGCCAACTACCTTCACCCCTCCACTTT.

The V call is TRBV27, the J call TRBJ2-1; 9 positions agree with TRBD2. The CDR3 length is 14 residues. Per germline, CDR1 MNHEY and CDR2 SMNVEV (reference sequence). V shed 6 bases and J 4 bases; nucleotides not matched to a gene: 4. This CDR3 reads CASRLAGLYNEQFF. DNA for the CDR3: TGTGCCAGCAGACTAGCGGGCCTTTACAATGAGCAGTTCTTC.

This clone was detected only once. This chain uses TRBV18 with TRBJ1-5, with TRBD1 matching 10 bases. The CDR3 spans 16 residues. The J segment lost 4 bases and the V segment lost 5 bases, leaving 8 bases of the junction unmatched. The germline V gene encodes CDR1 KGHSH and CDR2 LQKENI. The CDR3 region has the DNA TGTGCCAGCTCATCGGGGACAGGGGCCGGAAATCAGCCCCAGCATTTT. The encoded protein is CASSSGTGAGNQPQHF.

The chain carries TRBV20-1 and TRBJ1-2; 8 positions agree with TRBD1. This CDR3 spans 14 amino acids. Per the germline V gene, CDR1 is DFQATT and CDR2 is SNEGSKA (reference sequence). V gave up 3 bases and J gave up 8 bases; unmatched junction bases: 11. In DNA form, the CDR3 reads TGCAGTGCTAGTCCGGACAGGGCCCCGCAGGGCTACACCTTC. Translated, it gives CSASPDRAPQGYTF.

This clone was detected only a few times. The CDR3 sequence is CASRRTGGINEQFF. In DNA form, the CDR3 reads TGTGCCAGCAGAAGGACAGGGGGGATAAATGAGCAGTTCTTC. V usage is TRBV6-5 and J usage is TRBJ2-1, with 10 bases that match TRBD1. The V segment lost 6 bases and the J segment 7 bases; nucleotides outside the gene matches: 6. CDR1 is MNHEY, CDR2 SVGAGI, per germline. This CDR3 is 14 amino acids long.